The 4 T cell receptor beta chains in this list originate from one sample, sequenced in a study of control samples from healthy donors and cancer patients. Using immunoSEQ multiplex PCR, the repertoire was profiled, and TCRdb retains in-frame clones only, with some absent. The sample lists roughly 70,000 clones; about 87% were seen once. Material for sequencing was blood. All receptors come from a man aged 50 to 60 in good health.

A few counts support this clone. The rearrangement links TRBV4-2 to TRBJ2-7; 10 nucleotides match TRBD1. With V trimmed by 4 bases and J by 2 bases, 11 bases remained unmatched. Germline CDR1 reads LGHNA; CDR2 reads YNFKEQ. The CDR3 sequence is 17 residues long. Here the CDR3 reads CASSRATGGLGPYEQYF. The CDR3, as DNA: TGTGCCAGCAGCCGGGCGACAGGGGGCCTAGGCCCCTACGAGCAGTACTTC.

Written as DNA, the CDR3 is TGTGCCTGGAGTAGCGCACTAGCGCCTACCTACAATGAGCAGTTCTTC. Its protein product is CAWSSALAPTYNEQFF. This chain joins TRBV30 and TRBJ2-1; 7 bases map to TRBD2. The CDR3 has 16 residues. After removal of 2 bases from V and 2 bases from J, the junction contained 9 bases not matched to a gene. Germline lookup yields CDR1 GTSNPN and CDR2 SVGIG (reference sequence).

The rearrangement uses TRBV7-2 and TRBJ2-7, with D perhaps matching TRBD2 (6 bases). Between the trimmed V and J ends, which lost 0 bases and 0 bases, there was a span of 12 bases. The CDR3 contains 16 residues. Per the germline V gene, CDR1 is SGHTA and CDR2 is FQGNSA. CDR3 bases: TGTGCCAGCAGCTTAGCGTTTAGCGGACTCTCCTACGAGCAGTACTTC. It codes for CASSLAFSGLSYEQYF.

The V and J genes are TRBV29-1 and TRBJ1-4; perhaps TRBD1 as D (5 bases). The ends were cut back, 7 bases at V and 8 bases at J, with 17 bases in the middle. CDR3 size: 13 residues. Germline lookup yields CDR1 SQVTM and CDR2 ANQGSEA. The CDR3 is CSAGGTRGEKLFF. CDR3 coding DNA: TGCAGCGCCGGAGGGACCCGCGGGGAAAAACTGTTTTTT.